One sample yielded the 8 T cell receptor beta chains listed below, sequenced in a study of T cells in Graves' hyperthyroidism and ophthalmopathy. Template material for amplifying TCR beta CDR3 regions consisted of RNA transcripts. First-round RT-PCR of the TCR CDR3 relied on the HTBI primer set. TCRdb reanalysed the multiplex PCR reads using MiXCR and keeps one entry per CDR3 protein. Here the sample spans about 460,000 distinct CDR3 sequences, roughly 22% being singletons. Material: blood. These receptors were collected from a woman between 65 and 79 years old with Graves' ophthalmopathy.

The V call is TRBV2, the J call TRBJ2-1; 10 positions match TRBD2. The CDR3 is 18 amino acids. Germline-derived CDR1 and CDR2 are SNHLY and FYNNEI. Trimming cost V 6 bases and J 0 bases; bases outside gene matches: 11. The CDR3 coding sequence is TGTGCCAGCAGGCCCGGGACTAGCGCCTACAGCTCCTACAATGAGCAGTTCTTC. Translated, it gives CASRPGTSAYSSYNEQFF.

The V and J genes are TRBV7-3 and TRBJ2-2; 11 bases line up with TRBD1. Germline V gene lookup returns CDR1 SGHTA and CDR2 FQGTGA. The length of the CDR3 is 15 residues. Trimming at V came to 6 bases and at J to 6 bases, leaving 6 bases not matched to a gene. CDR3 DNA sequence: TGTGCCAGCAGGGGACAGGGGGAGGTATCCGGGGAGCTGTTTTTT. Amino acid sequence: CASRGQGEVSGELFF. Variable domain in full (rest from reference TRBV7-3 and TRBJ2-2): GAGVSQTPSNKVTEKGKYVELRCDPISGHTALYWYRQSLGQGPEFLIYFQGTGAADDSGLPNDRFFAVRPEGSVSTLKIQRTERGDSAVYLCASRGQGEVSGELFFGEGSRLTVL.

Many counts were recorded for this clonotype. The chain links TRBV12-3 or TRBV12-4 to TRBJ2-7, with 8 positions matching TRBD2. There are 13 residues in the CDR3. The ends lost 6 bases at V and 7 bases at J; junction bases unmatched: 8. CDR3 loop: CASRSSGGTEQYF. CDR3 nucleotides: TGTGCCAGCAGATCTTCGGGGGGGACGGAGCAGTACTTC.

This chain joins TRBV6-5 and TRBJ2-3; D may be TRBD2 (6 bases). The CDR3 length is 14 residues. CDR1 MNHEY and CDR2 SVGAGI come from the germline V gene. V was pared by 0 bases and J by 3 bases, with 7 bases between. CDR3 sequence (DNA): TGTGCCAGCAGTTACTCGAGCGGGACAGATACGCAGTATTTT. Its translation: CASSYSSGTDTQYF.

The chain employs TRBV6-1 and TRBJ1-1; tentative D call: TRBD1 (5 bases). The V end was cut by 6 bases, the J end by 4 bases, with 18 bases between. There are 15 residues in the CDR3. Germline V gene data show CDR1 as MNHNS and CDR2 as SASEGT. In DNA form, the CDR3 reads TGTGCCAGCAGCCCCTTTGTTGACAGAATCACTGAAGCTTTCTTT. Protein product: CASSPFVDRITEAFF.

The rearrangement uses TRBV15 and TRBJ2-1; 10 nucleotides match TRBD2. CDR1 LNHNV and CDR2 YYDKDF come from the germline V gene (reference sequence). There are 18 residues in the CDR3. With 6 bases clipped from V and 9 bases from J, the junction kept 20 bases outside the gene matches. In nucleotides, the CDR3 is TGTGCCACCAGTGATCCCGGGGCCGGGACTAGCGTATTTGGTGAGCAGTTCTTC. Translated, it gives CATSDPGAGTSVFGEQFF.

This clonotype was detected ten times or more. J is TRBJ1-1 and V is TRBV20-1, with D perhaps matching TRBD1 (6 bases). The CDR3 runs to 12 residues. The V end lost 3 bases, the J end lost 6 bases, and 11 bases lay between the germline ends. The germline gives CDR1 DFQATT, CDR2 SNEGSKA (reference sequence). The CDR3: CSARQGYAEAFF. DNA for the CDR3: TGCAGTGCTAGGCAGGGGTACGCTGAAGCTTTCTTT.

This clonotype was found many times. The CDR3 DNA is TGTGCCTGGAGTGAAGGGACAGGGGGAAACTATGGCTACACCTTC. Its translation: CAWSEGTGGNYGYTF. The chain couples TRBV30 to TRBJ1-2; 11 bases agree with TRBD1. Germline values: CDR1 GTSNPN, CDR2 SVGIG (reference sequence). The CDR3 is 15 amino acids. The trim removed 1 base at V and 2 bases at J, leaving 3 bases unmatched.